The present TCR beta chain was sequenced within a study of siplizumab effects on memory and regulatory T cells (dated by TCRdb to the late 2010s). Notes on the research overall: The effect of the anti-CD2 antibody siplizumab on alloreactive T-cell subsets was examined in allogeneic mixed lymphocyte reactions constructed from human PBMCs. General conclusions and limits of the study: Sequences below about 10^-5 frequency were poorly captured, so only a minor fraction of alloreactive clones could be mapped to unstimulated subsets. Whether proliferating Tregs from siplizumab cultures actually had suppressive function was not functionally confirmed. Greater diversity appeared to be present in unstimulated naive T cells than in memory T cells, and a substantial contribution to the alloresponse seemed to be made by naive cells. Among mappable alloreactive CD4+ clones, an average Treg-derived fraction of over 60% was observed with siplizumab, compared with 25% to 30% in control reactions. The cumulative frequency of alloreactive sequences traceable to unstimulated CD4+ memory T cells was significantly reduced by siplizumab. For roughly 80-95% of proliferating CD4+ or CD8+ clones, no naive or memory phenotype could be assigned.

Comment on this clone: The antigen it recognizes is unknown. There are no base qualities to consult, and no much larger clone falls within one base.

Libraries were built with the immunoSEQ multiplex PCR assay. Each sample had 9 x 10^4 or so TCR templates assayed by the deep sequencing platform. Genomic DNA extracted from sorted T cells was used for TCRbeta CDR3 sequencing. The study's processing was this. The R programming language was used for the clonal analysis of the TCRbeta CDR3 data. Unstimulated samples were compared with post-reaction CFSE-low samples to define alloreactive CD4+ and CD8+ clones. Regulatory or non-regulatory origin was assigned to alloreactive CD4+ clones by matching of sequences to sorted unstimulated Treg and non-Treg repertoires. What TCRdb holds here is the immuneACCESS table cut down to in-frame rearrangements. Part of the clones is not present; checked against another copy, under half of the missing clones reflect an unresolved V gene, and the others are unexplained. V and J calls and clone size come straight from that table; D and trimming were deduced from the DNA. This sample lists some 97,000 clones; about 90% were detected once. The ten most abundant clones make up 2.5% to 3% of the sample.

Sorted unstimulated T cells and proliferating T cells recovered from mixed lymphocyte reactions underwent TCRbeta CDR3 sequencing. Fresh whole blood from around 10 HLA-typed healthy donors was used as the source from which PBMCs were isolated. From a lookup of the germline V gene, CDR1 and CDR2 are SGHRS and YFSETQ. V loses 0 bases of germline sequence and J loses 7 bases, and the interval between the two ends is 17 bases. The CDR3 has 15 amino acids, counting the end cysteine and phenylalanine. Only the CDR3 portion is preserved as DNA: 45 bases, with reading frame beginning at the first base. The V gene is TRBV5-1 and the J gene is TRBJ2-7; perhaps TRBD1 is the D gene, with 6 bases matching. Sequencing was carried out using CD4+ T cells sorted from blood. The sequence was collected from a human donor in good health. Some clones in this sample may be carry-over from other donors' samples. The DNA reads as follows: TGCGCCAGCAGCTTGGAGTTCACAGGGTCGGGGGAGCAGTACTTC. It is translated as CASSLEFTGSGEQYF.